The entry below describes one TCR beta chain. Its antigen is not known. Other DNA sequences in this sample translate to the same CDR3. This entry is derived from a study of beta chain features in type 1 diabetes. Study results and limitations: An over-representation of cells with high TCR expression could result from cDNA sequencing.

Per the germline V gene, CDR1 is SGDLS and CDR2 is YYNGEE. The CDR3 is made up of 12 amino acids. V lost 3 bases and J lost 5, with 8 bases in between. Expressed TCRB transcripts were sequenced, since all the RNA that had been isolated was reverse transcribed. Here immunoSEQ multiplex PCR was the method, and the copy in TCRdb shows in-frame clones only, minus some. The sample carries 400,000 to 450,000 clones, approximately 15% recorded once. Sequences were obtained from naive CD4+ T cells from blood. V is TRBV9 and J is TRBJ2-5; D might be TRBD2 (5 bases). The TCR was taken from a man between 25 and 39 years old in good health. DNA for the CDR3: TGTGCCAGCAGCGCCCGCGGGGAGACCCAGTACTTC. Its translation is CASSARGETQYF. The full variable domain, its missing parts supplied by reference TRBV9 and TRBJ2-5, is DSGVTQTPKHLITATGQRVTLRCSPRSGDLSVYWYQQSLDQGLQFLIQYYNGEERAKGNILERFSAQQFPDLHSELNLSSLELGDSALYFCASSARGETQYFGPGTRLLVL.